The clone carrying this T cell receptor beta chain was counted at least ten times. The antigen remains unidentified. The data stem from a study of spatial heterogeneity in lung cancer. For the study at large: Detection consistently yielded more beta chains than alpha chains. The library had UMIs, and each TCR and UMI pair averaged more than ten raw reads.

Time point meaning: sample taken at primary tumor resection. Notes on the study in general: Ubiquitous expanded tumor TCRs were observed in blood more at resection than follow-up.

MiXCR, applied by TCRdb to the 5' RACE reads, yields one record per CDR3 protein. The data contain 35,000 to 45,000 distinct CDR3 sequences, more than 4.5% of them singletons. The ends were cut back, 7 bases at V and 4 bases at J, with 13 bases in the middle. The CDR3 consists of 13 residues. Germline CDR1 is SGHDT and CDR2 is YYEEEE. The TCR comes from a female donor with early-stage non-small cell lung cancer. This specimen consisted of PBMCs, obtained at surgery. The V call is TRBV5-6, the J call TRBJ2-3; D is perhaps TRBD1 or TRBD2 (5 bases each). CDR3 region: CASGAGGADTQYF. The CDR3 region has the DNA TGTGCCAGCGGCGCTGGGGGTGCAGATACGCAGTATTTT.